One and the same sample provided the 19 T cell receptor beta chains below, sequenced in a study of cytomegalovirus exposure and HLA in healthy donors. The assay was immunoSEQ multiplex PCR, and TCRdb's table has in-frame clones only and misses some. The table has 120,000 to 150,000 clones, roughly nine tenths seen once. The sequenced sample was PBMCs. Every receptor here comes from a man younger than 35 in good health and CMV-seronegative.

This chain joins TRBV9 and TRBJ2-2; 8 bases line up with TRBD1. With V trimmed by 3 bases and J by 7 bases, 14 bases remained unmatched. The CDR3 extends over 17 amino acids. Germline loops: CDR1 SGDLS, CDR2 YYNGEE. DNA for the CDR3: TGTGCCAGCAGCGCCGGAAATGCTGGACAGGGTAACGGGGAGCTGTTTTTT. Residues: CASSAGNAGQGNGELFF.

This chain joins TRBV2 and TRBJ2-1; TRBD1 agrees at 7 bases. With V trimmed by 6 bases and J by 15 bases, 5 bases remained unmatched. CDR1 SNHLY and CDR2 FYNNEI come from the germline V gene. The CDR3 runs to 10 residues. The CDR3 nucleotides read TGTGCCAGCAGGGGGACAGTCCCGTTCTTC. This gives the protein CASRGTVPFF.

V gene TRBV11-3 combines with J gene TRBJ2-1; 13 bases map to TRBD2. The CDR3 contains 15 residues. J gave up 9 bases and V 0 bases, and 2 bases lay outside the gene matches. Per germline, CDR1 SGHNT and CDR2 YENEEA. CDR3 in DNA: TGTGCCAGCAGCTTAGAACTAGCGGGGGGGACTGAGCAGTTCTTC. It specifies CASSLELAGGTEQFF.

The J gene is TRBJ2-3, the V gene TRBV27; 10 bases map to TRBD2. Germline CDR1 is MNHEY and CDR2 is SMNVEV (reference sequence). The CDR3 has 14 residues. The ends lost 3 bases at V and 12 bases at J; junction bases unmatched: 9. The CDR3 sequence: CASSFRASGRGQYF. CDR3 DNA sequence: TGTGCCAGCAGTTTCCGGGCTAGCGGGAGAGGTCAGTATTTT.

CDR3 nucleotides: TGTGCCTGGAGTGAAATGGGTTGGGCTTCCAATGAGCAGTTCTTC. Translation gives CAWSEMGWASNEQFF. The chain links TRBV30 to TRBJ2-1; D not resolved. The V gene's germline CDR1 is GTSNPN and CDR2 SVGIG (reference sequence). The CDR3 is 15 amino acids. V dropped 1 base and J dropped 6 bases, with 16 bases sitting between them.

In its sample, this clone was seen once. This CDR3 is CASSLRPGQPREQYF. CDR3 nucleotide sequence: TGTGCCAGCAGCTTGCGACCGGGACAGCCTAGGGAGCAGTACTTC. The V gene is TRBV7-6, the J gene TRBJ2-7, with TRBD1 matching over 7 bases. This CDR3 contains 15 residues. The V gene's germline CDR1 is SGHVS and CDR2 FNYEAQ. J gave up 7 bases and V 3 bases, and 12 bases lay outside the gene matches. The variable domain in full, completed from reference TRBV7-6 and TRBJ2-7, reads GAGVSQSPRYKVTKRGQDVALRCDPISGHVSLYWYRQALGQGPEFLTYFNYEAQQDKSGLPNDRFSAERPEGSISTLTIQRTEQRDSAMYRCASSLRPGQPREQYFGPGTRLTVT.

V usage is TRBV6-6 and J usage is TRBJ1-2; 7 bases line up with TRBD1. The germline gives CDR1 MNHNY, CDR2 SVGAGI (reference sequence). This CDR3 is built from 14 residues. With 8 bases clipped from V and 7 bases from J, the junction kept 13 bases outside the gene matches. CDR3 in DNA: TGTGCCAGCTGGGTTAACAAGGGGGCGGCTGGCTACACCTTC. Amino acid sequence: CASWVNKGAAGYTF.

The chain is built from TRBV12-5 and TRBJ2-7, with D uncertain. This CDR3 comprises 14 residues. The germline CDR1 and CDR2 sequences are LGHNT and FRNRAP. Trimming shortened V by 2 bases and J by 4 bases, and 12 bases separated the two germline ends. The CDR3 sequence is CASGLFLERYEQYF. As DNA, the CDR3 is TGTGCTAGTGGTTTGTTTTTAGAGCGATACGAGCAGTACTTC.

The chain is built from TRBV11-2 and TRBJ1-5; D call uncertain. Trimming removed 5 bases at V and 4 bases at J, with 15 bases between. The CDR3 extends over 15 amino acids. The germline CDR1 and CDR2 sequences are SGHAT and FQNNGV. The DNA for the CDR3 is TGTGCCAGCAGCAGAGGGAATGGGGAGAATCAGCCCCAGCATTTT. Translation gives CASSRGNGENQPQHF.

The chain uses TRBV7-9 and TRBJ1-6, with TRBD1 matching over 8 bases. The CDR3 runs to 15 residues. CDR1 is SEHNR and CDR2 is FQNEAQ in the germline V gene (reference sequence). V trimming: 5 bases; J trimming: 6 bases; junction bases outside the gene matches: 6. Written as DNA, the CDR3 is TGTGCCAGCAGCCCGACAGGGGCCGTTAATTCACCCCTCCACTTT. This encodes CASSPTGAVNSPLHF.

The chain recombines TRBV19 with TRBJ2-3; TRBD2 matches at 7 bases. The CDR3 is made up of 16 amino acids. Germline-derived CDR1 and CDR2 are LNHDA and SQIVND (reference sequence). V was pared by 2 bases and J by 4 bases, with 9 bases of the junction left unmatched. The CDR3 loop reads CASSISSTSAADTQYF. The CDR3 DNA follows: TGTGCCAGTAGTATATCCAGCACTAGCGCCGCAGATACGCAGTATTTT.

The CDR3 region is CASSLVTGGGGVEQFF. CDR3 nucleotides: TGTGCCAGCAGCTTAGTGACAGGGGGCGGTGGTGTTGAGCAGTTCTTC. The gene calls are TRBV7-9 and TRBJ2-1; 10 positions agree with TRBD1. This CDR3 has 16 amino acids. Germline lookup yields CDR1 SEHNR and CDR2 FQNEAQ (reference sequence). V was pared by 1 base and J by 9 bases, with 9 bases of the junction left unmatched.

This clone was seen only a few times. The V and J genes are TRBV6-1 and TRBJ2-7; 12 bases line up with TRBD1. Germline V gene sequence: CDR1 MNHNS, CDR2 SASEGT. This CDR3 is 15 amino acids long. J was trimmed by 4 bases and V by 7 bases; bases with no gene match: 8. CDR3 loop: CASTRTGQGAYEQYF. The DNA for the CDR3 is TGTGCCAGCACGAGAACGGGACAGGGGGCTTACGAGCAGTACTTC.

This chain joins TRBV4-1 and TRBJ2-3, with TRBD1 identical over 9 bases. The CDR3 extends over 15 amino acids. CDR1 and CDR2 from the germline V gene are MGHRA and YSYEKL. V lost 0 bases and J lost 6; bases outside the gene matches: 4. The CDR3 DNA is TGCGCCAGCAGCCAAGAGGGGACAGGGAGGGATACGCAGTATTTT. It encodes CASSQEGTGRDTQYF.

The CDR3 spells CASSEALPRAYNSPLHF. The CDR3 DNA reads TGTGCCAGCAGTGAAGCGCTTCCGAGGGCATATAATTCACCCCTCCACTTT. The chain uses TRBV2 and TRBJ1-6; D not resolved. The CDR3 is 17 amino acids. Trimming took off 0 bases at V and 4 bases at J, with 13 bases between the two ends. Germline lookup yields CDR1 SNHLY and CDR2 FYNNEI.

The count of this clone is one. The chain is built from TRBV6-5 and TRBJ2-5; no definite D call. This CDR3 region has 14 residues. Germline V gene data show CDR1 as MNHEY and CDR2 as SVGAGI. V lost 6 bases to trimming and J lost 2 bases, with 13 bases between them. The CDR3 spells CASRKTSFQETQYF. The CDR3 DNA sequence: TGTGCCAGCAGGAAGACAAGTTTTCAAGAGACCCAGTACTTC.

This chain links TRBV30 with TRBJ2-1; 8 nucleotides align to TRBD2. CDR1 and CDR2 from the germline V gene are GTSNPN and SVGIG (reference sequence). The length of the CDR3 is 15 residues. V shed 3 bases and J 4 bases; nucleotides not matched to a gene: 8. The CDR3 coding sequence is TGTGCCTGGAGAGGAGCGGGAGCCCGTTACAATGAGCAGTTCTTC. Amino acids: CAWRGAGARYNEQFF.

The chain recombines TRBV7-2 with TRBJ2-1, with 7 bases identical to TRBD1. The V gene end was trimmed by 2 bases and the J gene end by 10 bases; junction bases not matched to a gene: 2. CDR3 length: 12 residues. Germline loops: CDR1 SGHTA, CDR2 FQGNSA. CDR3 sequence: CASSLRDSEQFF. CDR3 nucleotide sequence: TGTGCCAGCAGCTTACGGGACAGCGAGCAGTTCTTC.

V usage is TRBV9 and J usage is TRBJ2-7, with D perhaps matching TRBD1 (5 bases). V shed 3 bases and J shed 1 base, with 11 bases lying between them. In germline, CDR1 is SGDLS, CDR2 YYNGEE. CDR3 length equals 14 residues. CDR3 loop: CASSAAGLSYEQYF. In DNA form, the CDR3 reads TGTGCCAGCAGCGCCGCAGGGCTTTCCTACGAGCAGTACTTC.